These 5 T cell receptor beta chains were all obtained from the same sample, sequenced in a study of regulatory T cells in long-lasting Graves disease. This sample's time point: persistent/refractory GD, antithyroid drugs over 5 years with positive TRAb. Extracted PBMC RNA gave rise to the TCR library. Sequencing libraries for TCR beta were prepared with iRepertoire HTBI primers and Arm-PCR of CDR3 regions. TCRdb used MiXCR to reprocess the multiplex PCR reads, holding one entry per CDR3 protein. The sample yields 350,000 to 450,000 distinct CDR3 sequences, roughly 25% seen once. Here the sequenced sample was peripheral blood mononuclear cells (PBMCs), taken when the disease was refractory, from a patient treated with antithyroid drugs. These receptors all come from a woman between 40 and 55 years old with Graves disease.

The chain couples TRBV6-1 to TRBJ1-6, with 10 positions matching TRBD1. The trim removed 10 bases at V and 6 bases at J, leaving 6 bases unmatched. CDR1 and CDR2 (germline): MNHNS, SASEGT. This CDR3 comprises 14 residues. Written as DNA, the CDR3 is TGTGCCACCCTACGGGACAGGGGTAATTCACCCCTCCACTTT. Its translation is CATLRDRGNSPLHF.

This clonotype has ten or more counts. CDR3 bases: TGTGCCAGCTCTTGGGGGTCTGTTATAAATCAGCCCCAGCATTTT. Translating it yields CASSWGSVINQPQHF. The chain uses TRBV28 and TRBJ1-5; D is possibly TRBD1 (5 bases). CDR1 is MDHEN, CDR2 SYDVKM, per germline. Trimming pared 8 bases from V and 4 bases from J, leaving 18 bases between. There are 15 residues in the CDR3.

The V gene is TRBV5-1, the J gene TRBJ1-3; 7 bases map to TRBD1. Per germline, CDR1 SGHRS and CDR2 YFSETQ. The CDR3 covers 16 residues. V shed 3 bases and J 4 bases; nucleotides not matched to a gene: 10. This chain's CDR3 is CASSSVTGYSGNTIYF. CDR3 nucleotides: TGCGCCAGCAGCTCCGTGACAGGGTACTCCGGAAACACCATATATTTT.

The sample holds many counts of this clonotype. This sequence joins TRBV20-1 and TRBJ2-7, with 12 bases identical to TRBD2. The CDR3 loop spans 16 amino acids. V trimming: 2 bases; J trimming: 3 bases; junction bases outside the gene matches: 8. CDR1 DFQATT and CDR2 SNEGSKA come from the germline V gene (reference sequence). The CDR3 DNA reads as TGCAGTGCTAGACCCACTAGCGGGGGGCGCTACTACGAGCAGTACTTC. Translating it yields CSARPTSGGRYYEQYF.

This clonotype was detected ten times or more. J is TRBJ2-7 and V is TRBV2, with 13 bases lining up with TRBD2. The junction had 8 bases not matched to a gene; V was cut back by 5 bases and J by 7 bases. Germline V gene sequence: CDR1 SNHLY, CDR2 FYNNEI. This CDR3 contains 15 residues. In nucleotides, the CDR3 is TGTGCCAGCAGTTATACTAGCGGGAGGGCCGGTGAGCAGTACTTC. This encodes CASSYTSGRAGEQYF.